This T cell receptor beta chain was sequenced for a study of cytomegalovirus exposure and HLA in healthy donors. Only in-frame clones appear in the TCRdb table, and some are missing; sequencing was by immunoSEQ multiplex PCR. The repertoire holds about 170,000 clones, with roughly 96% as singletons. The specimen was PBMCs. The origin of this receptor is a woman aged 18-29 years in good health and CMV-seronegative.

The CDR3 is CASSQDLDGPVTGNTIYF. CDR3 nucleotides: TGCGCCAGCAGCCAAGATTTAGATGGGCCAGTGACTGGAAACACCATATATTTT. V and J are TRBV4-1 and TRBJ1-3; D unresolved. Trimming removed 0 bases from V and 2 bases from J, with 17 bases in between. The CDR3 is 18 amino acids. CDR1 MGHRA and CDR2 YSYEKL come from the germline V gene.